This is a list of T cell receptor beta chains from one sample in a study of blood T cell repertoires in COVID-19. TCRdb's copy holds only in-frame clones and misses some; the assay was immunoSEQ multiplex PCR. The table has more than 100,000 clones, just under 80% seen once. Sequenced: peripheral blood. The source is a man aged 55 to 70 with active or convalescent COVID-19. Each CDR3 is given with its conserved first and last residue. A D gene is named only where the DNA matches it firmly. Clone size appears in some rows only: once, few, many, or a class for an expanded clone.

D	size	V	length	J	CDR3	DNA
TRBD2	few	TRBV7-9	14	TRBJ2-2	CASSLRGFTGELFF	TGTGCCAGCAGCTTGCGGGGGTTTACCGGGGAGCTGTTTTTT
NA	NA	TRBV30	16	TRBJ2-3	CAWSVQSGSGTDTQYF	TGTGCCTGGAGTGTACAATCCGGGAGCGGCACAGATACGCAGTATTTT
TRBD2	NA	TRBV20-1	14	TRBJ2-5	CSASRLAGVETQYF	TGCAGTGCTAGTAGGTTAGCGGGAGTCGAGACCCAGTACTTC
TRBD2	NA	TRBV11-2	16	TRBJ2-1	CASSLRREESYNEQFF	TGTGCCAGCAGCCTACGTCGGGAGGAATCCTACAATGAGCAGTTCTTC
NA	NA	TRBV11-1	14	TRBJ2-3	CASSLVRSTDTQYF	TGTGCCAGCAGCTTAGTTCGTAGTACAGATACGCAGTATTTT
TRBD1	few	TRBV5-4	17	TRBJ2-2	CASGPNTGVSNTGELFF	TGTGCCAGCGGGCCTAATACAGGGGTTTCGAACACCGGGGAGCTGTTTTTT
TRBD2	NA	TRBV3-1/TRBV3-2	16	TRBJ2-3	CASSPSLAGVADTQYF	TGTGCCAGCAGCCCCTCACTAGCGGGAGTCGCAGATACGCAGTATTTT
TRBD1	few	TRBV6-2/TRBV6-3	16	TRBJ2-1	CASSYPTGGVHNEQFF	TGTGCCAGCAGTTACCCGACAGGGGGCGTCCACAATGAGCAGTTCTTC
NA	NA	TRBV30	12	TRBJ2-7	CAWSPTRGEQYF	TGTGCCTGGAGTCCAACAAGGGGCGAGCAGTACTTC
TRBD1	NA	TRBV7-9	17	TRBJ2-7	CASSGQDVPPSSYEQYF	TGTGCCAGCTCGGGACAGGACGTCCCTCCGAGCTCCTACGAGCAGTACTTC
NA	NA	TRBV18	12	TRBJ2-4	CASSRGVDIQYF	TGTGCCAGCTCACGGGGGGTTGACATTCAGTACTTC
NA	NA	TRBV7-2	16	TRBJ2-6	CASSLTGGAGANVLTF	TGTGCCAGCAGCTTAACAGGAGGGGCTGGGGCCAACGTCCTGACTTTC
TRBD2	NA	TRBV6-2/TRBV6-3	17	TRBJ2-2	CASSYPLAGGPTGELFF	TGTGCCAGCAGTTACCCTCTAGCGGGAGGGCCCACCGGGGAGCTGTTTTTT
NA	few	TRBV28	15	TRBJ1-1	CASSLRGQGASEAFF	TGTGCCAGCAGTTTAAGGGGACAAGGTGCGAGTGAAGCTTTCTTT
NA	NA	TRBV27	14	TRBJ1-2	CASSLWGGATGYTF	TGTGCCAGCAGTTTATGGGGGGGGGCGACGGGCTACACCTTC
NA	NA	TRBV5-4	14	TRBJ1-2	CASSRPGGESGYTF	TGTGCCAGCAGCCGTCCGGGGGGGGAGTCTGGCTACACCTTC
TRBD1	once	TRBV6-4	18	TRBJ1-5	CASSVHPQGANGNQPQHF	TGTGCCAGCAGCGTACACCCTCAGGGGGCGAACGGCAATCAGCCCCAGCATTTT
TRBD1	NA	TRBV7-3	13	TRBJ2-7	CASSLRGGDEQYF	TGTGCCAGCAGCTTAAGAGGGGGCGACGAGCAGTACTTC
NA	NA	TRBV20-1	9	TRBJ2-5	CSAKETQYF	TGCAGTGCCAAAGAGACCCAGTACTTC
NA	NA	TRBV19	13	TRBJ2-2	CASSIQGTGELFF	TGTGCCAGTAGTATACAGGGGACCGGGGAGCTGTTTTTT
NA	NA	TRBV6-5	15	TRBJ1-3	CASSYRRGSGNTIYF	TGTGCCAGCAGTTACCGTAGGGGCTCTGGAAACACCATATATTTT
NA	NA	TRBV6-2/TRBV6-3	13	TRBJ1-4	CASSRGSNEKLFF	TGTGCCAGCAGTAGGGGATCGAATGAAAAACTGTTTTTT
TRBD2	NA	TRBV28	15	TRBJ2-3	CASSWSGSGSDTQYF	TGTGCCAGCAGTTGGAGCGGGAGCGGGTCAGATACGCAGTATTTT
TRBD1	NA	TRBV28	17	TRBJ2-4	CASTKPGTGLAKNIQYF	TGTGCCAGCACTAAACCCGGGACAGGGCTGGCCAAAAACATTCAGTACTTC
TRBD1	NA	TRBV9	15	TRBJ1-1	CASSVGDRLNTEAFF	TGTGCCAGCAGCGTGGGGGACAGGCTGAACACTGAAGCTTTCTTT
NA	few	TRBV6-5	13	TRBJ1-4	CAIKRGGNEKLFF	TGTGCCATCAAGAGGGGGGGTAATGAAAAACTGTTTTTT
NA	NA	TRBV7-3	13	TRBJ2-3	CASSFTRADTQYF	TGTGCCAGCAGCTTCACCAGGGCAGATACGCAGTATTTT
NA	NA	TRBV19	12	TRBJ1-1	CASAGSDTEAFF	TGTGCCTCGGCAGGGTCGGACACTGAAGCTTTCTTT
TRBD2	NA	TRBV27	15	TRBJ2-1	CASSLQGLVGNEQFF	TGTGCCAGCAGTTTACAGGGACTAGTGGGGAATGAGCAGTTCTTC
NA	NA	TRBV28	11	TRBJ2-5	CASKSSVTQYF	TGTGCCAGCAAATCATCAGTAACCCAGTACTTC
TRBD1	once	TRBV28	15	TRBJ1-4	CAAGTGGFTNEKLFF	TGTGCTGCCGGGACAGGGGGCTTCACTAATGAAAAACTGTTTTTT
TRBD1	NA	TRBV25-1	13	TRBJ1-1	CASTRQGGTEAFF	TGTGCCAGCACGAGACAGGGTGGAACTGAAGCTTTCTTT
TRBD2	NA	TRBV3-1/TRBV3-2	17	TRBJ2-2	CASSHYGRARYTGELFF	TGTGCCAGCAGCCACTACGGGAGGGCCCGGTACACCGGGGAGCTGTTTTTT